The 23 T cell receptor beta chains listed next were all sequenced from one sample in a study of T-cell reconstitution after alpha-beta-depleted transplantation in children. Preparation of the TCRbeta library involved a method that used unique molecular identifiers. Each CDR3 protein gets one entry after TCRdb re-called the PCR reads with MiXCR. The sample has roughly 490,000 distinct CDR3 sequences, around 10% seen once; the top ten hold 14%. The source was PBMCs, mostly from graft donor cells, collected 180 days after TCRalphabeta/CD19-depleted stem cell transplant. These receptors were taken from a female patient aged 2-10 years who had a stem cell transplant for aplastic anemia, so the T cells may come from the graft donor.

This clonotype was counted only a few times. This chain uses TRBV20-1 with TRBJ2-4, with 9 bases identical to TRBD2. Germline V gene lookup returns CDR1 DFQATT and CDR2 SNEGSKA (reference sequence). CDR3 length equals 16 residues. Trimming cost V 0 bases and J 6 bases; bases outside gene matches: 9. CDR3 DNA: TGCAGTGCTAGAGATACGCCTAGCGGGAATCTAAACATTCAGTACTTC. Protein product: CSARDTPSGNLNIQYF.

This clonotype has only a few counts. The chain carries TRBV28 and TRBJ1-1, with 7 bases that match TRBD1. Germline CDR1 is MDHEN and CDR2 is SYDVKM. There are 15 residues in the CDR3. With V trimmed by 3 bases and J by 4 bases, 8 bases remained unmatched. In DNA, the CDR3 is TGTGCCAGCAGTTTGAACCCAGGGGGGCGCACTGAAGCTTTCTTT. This encodes CASSLNPGGRTEAFF.

This clonotype was detected only a few times. V gene TRBV20-1 combines with J gene TRBJ2-3, with no clear D. The CDR3 contains 15 residues. V lost 0 bases to trimming and J lost 1 base, with 11 bases between them. Germline lookup yields CDR1 DFQATT and CDR2 SNEGSKA (reference sequence). The CDR3 here is CSARERATRTDTQYF. The CDR3, as DNA: TGCAGTGCTAGAGAAAGGGCTACTCGCACAGATACGCAGTATTTT.

This chain joins TRBV12-3 or TRBV12-4 and TRBJ2-1; D unclear. V lost 0 bases and J lost 3, with 9 bases in between. The CDR3 sequence is 15 residues long. The CDR3 region is CASSLAGRLYNEQFF. In nucleotides, the CDR3 is TGTGCCAGCAGTTTAGCCGGACGGCTCTACAATGAGCAGTTCTTC.

This clonotype was seen many times. This rearrangement joins TRBV6-1 to TRBJ2-1, with D unclear. Looked up from germline, CDR1 is MNHNS and CDR2 is SASEGT. CDR3 length equals 12 residues. V lost 7 bases to trimming and J lost 9 bases, with 13 bases between them. The CDR3 here is CASILGRTEQFF. In nucleotides, the CDR3 is TGTGCCAGCATCTTAGGACGTACTGAGCAGTTCTTC.

The chain couples TRBV7-8 to TRBJ1-5; possible D gene TRBD1, 5 bases. This CDR3 contains 17 residues. V lost 1 base to trimming and J lost 2 bases, with 15 bases between them. Germline CDR1 is SGHVS and CDR2 is FQNEAQ. DNA of the CDR3: TGTGCCAGCAGCTTAGTAGGTCCGGCCAGGGGCAATCAGCCCCAGCATTTT. It encodes CASSLVGPARGNQPQHF. The entire variable domain, with the rest obtained from reference TRBV7-8 and TRBJ1-5, is as follows: GAGVSQSPRYKVAKRGQDVALRCDPISGHVSLFWYQQALGQGPEFLTYFQNEAQLDKSGLPSDRFFAERPEGSVSTLKIQRTQQEDSAVYLCASSLVGPARGNQPQHFGDGTRLSIL.

This clonotype has at least ten counts. The CDR3 protein is CAIPKGFGRVALYEQYV. CDR3 DNA: TGTGCCATCCCGAAGGGGTTTGGGCGGGTTGCGTTATACGAGCAGTACGTC. The rearrangement joins TRBV10-3 to TRBJ2-7, with D possibly called TRBD1 or TRBD2 (5 bases each). This CDR3 has 17 residues. Germline loops: CDR1 ENHRY, CDR2 SYGVKD. Trimming shortened V by 8 bases and J by 4 bases, and 27 bases separated the two germline ends.

This clonotype has more than one count but fewer than ten. The CDR3 DNA sequence: TGTGCCAGCCGTGGTCGGGGCAAAGAGACCCAGTACTTC. Its translation: CASRGRGKETQYF. V and J are TRBV28 and TRBJ2-5; either TRBD1 or TRBD2 may supply D (5 bases each). V lost 8 bases and J lost 3, with 13 bases in between. The CDR3 sequence is 13 residues long. Germline V gene sequence: CDR1 MDHEN, CDR2 SYDVKM.

Many counts were recorded for this clonotype. The chain recombines TRBV28 with TRBJ1-1; D gene uncertain. V was trimmed by 7 bases and J by 0 bases, leaving 15 bases between them. Germline V CDR1 and CDR2: MDHEN, SYDVKM. The CDR3 runs 15 residues. CDR3 loop: CASTFFRRMNTEAFF. As DNA, the CDR3 is TGTGCCAGCACCTTCTTCAGGCGTATGAACACTGAAGCTTTCTTT.

V usage is TRBV27 and J usage is TRBJ2-1; TRBD2 agrees at 8 bases. V dropped 3 bases and J dropped 8; count of bases not matched to a gene: 9. The CDR3 has 15 residues. Germline-derived CDR1 and CDR2 are MNHEY and SMNVEV (reference sequence). The CDR3 here is CASSFWLAGPDEQFF. The CDR3 DNA follows: TGTGCCAGCAGTTTTTGGCTAGCGGGCCCCGATGAGCAGTTCTTC.

This chain joins TRBV30 and TRBJ2-1, with TRBD2 matching 7 bases. This CDR3 comprises 15 residues. The J segment lost 0 bases and the V segment lost 5 bases, leaving 7 bases of the junction unmatched. Germline V gene data show CDR1 as GTSNPN and CDR2 as SVGIG (reference sequence). The CDR3 sequence is CAWSTGTNSYNEQFF. For the CDR3, the DNA is TGTGCCTGGTCAACCGGGACTAACTCCTACAATGAGCAGTTCTTC.

This chain joins TRBV19 and TRBJ1-5; no reliable D call. The length of the CDR3 is 15 residues. Trimming cost V 7 bases and J 0 bases, with 13 bases left between them. Germline loops: CDR1 LNHDA, CDR2 SQIVND (reference sequence). The chain's CDR3 is CASNSFGLSNQPQHF. CDR3 nucleotides: TGTGCCAGTAATTCGTTCGGCCTTAGCAATCAGCCCCAGCATTTT.

The table lists this clonotype with many counts. The chain links TRBV5-6 to TRBJ2-5; D gene unclear. V was pared by 1 base and J by 2 bases, with 9 bases between. Germline-derived CDR1 and CDR2 are SGHDT and YYEEEE. The CDR3 runs 14 residues. CDR3 sequence reads: CASSLTPSQETQYF. CDR3 DNA sequence: TGTGCCAGCAGCTTGACACCTTCACAAGAGACCCAGTACTTC.

This clonotype appeared many times. The rearrangement joins TRBV7-9 to TRBJ1-2; 7 positions match TRBD1. V trimming: 8 bases; J trimming: 4 bases; junction bases outside the gene matches: 7. CDR1 is SEHNR and CDR2 is FQNEAQ in the germline V gene (reference sequence). There are 13 residues in the CDR3. The CDR3 DNA follows: TGTGCCAGCCGACAGGGCCTACTCTATGGCTACACCTTC. Protein: CASRQGLLYGYTF.

In the case of this clonotype: At one of its ends the junction is not consistent with the germline gene, which may arise from a read error. The chain uses TRBV5-8 and TRBJ1-2; D is possibly TRBD1 (6 bases). Germline CDR1 and CDR2: SGHTS and YDEGEE. CDR3 length equals 16 residues. CDR3 bases: TGTGCCAGCAGTTTGGACAGCCAGCCCTCTAACTATGGCTACACCTTC. As protein: CASSLDSQPSNYGYTF.

This clonotype was observed a few times. The chain employs TRBV5-1 and TRBJ2-3; TRBD2 matches at 12 bases. This CDR3 contains 17 residues. Trimming removed 0 bases from V and 4 bases from J; junction bases left unmatched: 6. CDR1 SGHRS and CDR2 YFSETQ come from the germline V gene. The CDR3 reads CASSLVASGRVADTQYF. The CDR3 coding sequence is TGCGCCAGCAGCTTGGTCGCTAGCGGGAGGGTAGCAGATACGCAGTATTTT.

This clonotype was recorded a few times. The genes are TRBV7-2 and TRBJ2-4, with 11 nucleotides matching TRBD2. CDR3 length: 15 amino acids. CDR1 is SGHTA and CDR2 is FQGNSA in the germline V gene. Unmatched junction bases numbered 8, after V lost 7 bases and J lost 6 bases. CDR3 nucleotide sequence: TGTGCCAGCATAAAGACTAGCGGGGCCCCAAACATTCAGTACTTC. Protein product: CASIKTSGAPNIQYF.

The gene calls are TRBV29-1 and TRBJ2-6; 7 nucleotides agree with TRBD2. Germline V lookup: CDR1 SQVTM, CDR2 ANQGSEA. V shed 3 bases, J shed 2 bases, and the junction held 7 bases outside the gene matches. The CDR3 is 16 residues long. The CDR3 here is CSVEGGGGAGANVLTF. In DNA form, the CDR3 reads TGCAGCGTTGAGGGAGGTGGGGGGGCTGGGGCCAACGTCCTGACTTTC.

The chain uses TRBV6-1 and TRBJ1-4; no reliable D call. This CDR3 region has 15 residues. Trimming shortened V by 7 bases and J by 4 bases, and 16 bases separated the two germline ends. The germline V gene has CDR1 MNHNS and CDR2 SASEGT. CDR3 region: CASTRGRGINEKLFF. CDR3 bases: TGTGCCAGCACGAGAGGTCGAGGAATTAATGAAAAACTGTTTTTT.

This clonotype was seen more than once but under ten times. J is TRBJ1-1 and V is TRBV6-1; a weak D match, TRBD1 (5 bases). V was shortened by 7 bases and J by 4 bases, with 16 bases between the two germline ends. This CDR3 is 14 amino acids long. CDR1 and CDR2 from the germline V gene are MNHNS and SASEGT. The CDR3 coding sequence is TGTGCCAGCACGGGGCTCTCCAAAGGCACTGAAGCTTTCTTT. This translates into CASTGLSKGTEAFF.

This clonotype came up many times. The genes are TRBV12-3 or TRBV12-4 and TRBJ1-5; weak D call: TRBD1 (5 bases). This CDR3 contains 13 residues. Trimming removed 6 bases at V and 1 base at J, with 7 bases between. CDR3 coding DNA: TGTGCCAGCAGATGGGACAGCAATCAGCCCCAGCATTTT. Translating it yields CASRWDSNQPQHF.

This clonotype was picked up a small number of times. The CDR3 sequence: CASRSLAGVGTGELFF. In DNA, the CDR3 is TGTGCCAGCCGCTCGCTAGCGGGAGTGGGTACCGGGGAGCTGTTTTTT. The gene calls are TRBV2 and TRBJ2-2; 10 bases match TRBD2. This CDR3 is built from 16 residues. Germline assignment: CDR1 SNHLY and CDR2 FYNNEI. V trimming: 8 bases; J trimming: 5 bases; junction bases outside the gene matches: 11.

This chain uses TRBV7-9 with TRBJ2-7, with D perhaps matching TRBD2 (7 bases). The CDR3 totals 14 residues. Germline CDR1 is SEHNR and CDR2 is FQNEAQ (reference sequence). V lost 5 bases to trimming and J lost 5 bases, with 16 bases between them. CDR3 protein: CASSIGGGGDEQYV. CDR3 nucleotides: TGTGCCAGCAGCATAGGAGGGGGGGGAGACGAGCAGTACGTC.